The 9 T cell receptor beta chains listed next were all sequenced from one sample in a study of Ad26.COV2.S vaccination and SARS-CoV-2 variants. Documented treatment: around 19 received Ad26.COV2.S at low or high dose, single or two shots; 5 received placebo; per-sample allocation not given. It was on day 63 after the first vaccine or placebo injection that samples were taken. The protocol was immunoSEQ multiplex PCR, while the TCRdb copy is restricted to in-frame clones and leaves out a portion. The sample yields roughly 380,000 clones, 88% seen once. This material consisted of peripheral blood, taken in a trial of Ad26.COV2.S vaccine versus placebo. All receptors come from a person between 18 and 65 years old who received the Ad26.COV2.S COVID-19 vaccine or a placebo.

The chain has TRBV23-1 and TRBJ2-7, with 8 bases matching TRBD1. TRBV23-1 is sorted into the ORF group, with uncertain function. V gave up 4 bases and J gave up 0 bases; unmatched junction bases: 11. The CDR3 extends over 17 amino acids. In nucleotides, the CDR3 is TGCGCCAGCAGTCTCCCCCACCCGGGACAGGTCTCCTACGAGCAGTACTTC. Its protein product is CASSLPHPGQVSYEQYF.

J is TRBJ1-2 and V is TRBV10-3; D ambiguous. The CDR3 is 15 amino acids. V gave up 0 bases and J gave up 4 bases, with 12 bases separating them. CDR1 is ENHRY, CDR2 SYGVKD, per germline. The CDR3 loop is CAISESQDRVYGYTF. The CDR3 coding sequence is TGTGCCATCAGTGAGTCGCAGGACCGTGTCTATGGCTACACCTTC.

This chain connects TRBV11-1 to TRBJ2-7; D is uncertain. The CDR3 covers 15 residues. The germline V gene has CDR1 SGHAT and CDR2 FQDESV (reference sequence). Trimming removed 0 bases at V and 0 bases at J, with 9 bases between. The CDR3 coding sequence is TGTGCCAGCAGCTTAGCTCCGTTTACCTCCTACGAGCAGTACTTC. This encodes CASSLAPFTSYEQYF.

The J gene is TRBJ1-6, the V gene TRBV5-1; D is ambiguous. Germline V gene lookup returns CDR1 SGHRS and CDR2 YFSETQ. Trimming cost V 4 bases and J 9 bases, with 17 bases left between them. The CDR3 consists of 15 residues. CDR3 sequence: CASSLRLEGGSPLHF. CDR3 DNA: TGCGCCAGCAGCCTCCGCCTAGAGGGAGGTTCACCCCTCCACTTT.

V gene TRBV10-3 combines with J gene TRBJ2-2, with D uncertain. V lost 3 bases to trimming and J lost 7 bases, with 6 bases between them. The CDR3 totals 12 residues. Per germline, CDR1 ENHRY and CDR2 SYGVKD. CDR3 sequence reads: CAISDENGELFF. The CDR3 bases are TGTGCCATCAGTGACGAGAACGGGGAGCTGTTTTTT.

The CDR3 protein is CASSSGGRSTTNEKLFF. CDR3 coding DNA: TGTGCCAGCAGCTCGGGAGGCAGGAGTACAACTAATGAAAAACTGTTTTTT. This chain uses TRBV5-4 with TRBJ1-4; D gene uncertain. The ends were cut back, 3 bases at V and 0 bases at J, with 15 bases in the middle. This CDR3 region has 17 residues. The germline V gene has CDR1 SGHNT and CDR2 YYREEE (reference sequence).

The chain combines TRBV6-5 with TRBJ2-2; D not certain. CDR1 and CDR2 from the germline V gene are MNHEY and SVGAGI. V was pared by 2 bases and J by 4 bases, with 11 bases between. The CDR3 has 15 residues. CDR3 residues: CASSYGQSGTGELFF. The CDR3 bases are TGTGCCAGCAGTTACGGGCAGTCGGGCACCGGGGAGCTGTTTTTT.

V is TRBV7-9 and J is TRBJ2-3; D unclear. Germline V gives CDR1 SEHNR, CDR2 FQNEAQ (reference sequence). Deletions cut 7 bases from V and 3 bases from J, with 5 bases between. The CDR3 runs to 11 residues. The CDR3 DNA follows: TGTGCCAGCACCGGGACAGATACGCAGTATTTT. It is translated as CASTGTDTQYF.

V gene TRBV4-1 combines with J gene TRBJ2-4; possibly TRBD2 for D (6 bases). The CDR3 contains 14 residues. Deletions cut 2 bases from V and 8 bases from J, with 13 bases between. CDR1 is MGHRA, CDR2 YSYEKL, per germline. The CDR3 DNA is TGCGCCAGCAGCCAACTTGGCGGGGAATACATTCAGTACTTC. As protein: CASSQLGGEYIQYF.